One and the same sample provided the 31 T cell receptor beta chains below, sequenced in a study of T cell repertoires in aging, cancer and after chemotherapy. Rearranged V-D-J TRB sequences were amplified with a mixed TRB-A/B primer pool. TCRdb re-analysed the multiplex PCR reads in MiXCR, keeping a single row per CDR3 protein. The sample lists about 8,800 distinct CDR3 sequences, roughly 35% occurring once. The template was genomic DNA from peripheral blood, not RNA. The sample comprised blood. The source of these receptors is a human donor in good health.

Note on this clonotype: Its ends do not fully match the called genes, so a read error is possible. The chain combines TRBV12-3 or TRBV12-4 with TRBJ2-1, with D unresolved. The CDR3 is made up of 10 amino acids. CDR3 sequence: CASGFQEQFF. CDR3 bases: TGTGCCAGCGGTTTCCAAGAGCAGTTCTTC.

As for this clonotype: Given a much more abundant clone one base away, this may be a read error. The DNA for the CDR3 is TGTGTCTGGAGTATGCCGATGGCGGGAGATAATTCACCCCTCCACTTT. This codes for CVWSMPMAGDNSPLHF. This rearrangement joins TRBV30 to TRBJ1-6; D is unresolved. The CDR3 is made up of 16 amino acids. In germline, CDR1 is GTSNPN, CDR2 SVGIG (reference sequence).

The chain combines TRBV4-3 with TRBJ1-5; 7 bases are shared with TRBD1. The V gene's germline CDR1 is LGHNA and CDR2 YSLEER. Unmatched junction bases numbered 5, after V lost 3 bases and J lost 0 bases. This CDR3 contains 16 residues. The CDR3 sequence is CASSQEGASSNQPQHF. CDR3 coding DNA: TGCGCCAGCAGCCAGGAGGGGGCCTCTAGCAATCAGCCCCAGCATTTT.

In its sample, this clonotype ranks as medium-sized. The genes are TRBV15 and TRBJ1-2; TRBD1 agrees at 8 bases. The V gene end was trimmed by 5 bases and the J gene end by 6 bases; junction bases not matched to a gene: 11. This CDR3 contains 15 residues. Looked up from germline, CDR1 is LNHNV and CDR2 is YYDKDF (reference sequence). CDR3 nucleotides: TGTGCCACCAGCCGAGGCCAGGGGGCGCATAATGGCTACACCTTC. It translates to CATSRGQGAHNGYTF. Full variable domain (outside the CDR3, taken from reference TRBV15 and TRBJ1-2): DAMVIQNPRYQVTQFGKPVTLSCSQTLNHNVMYWYQQKSSQAPKLLFHYYDKDFNNEADTPDNFQSRRPNTSFCFLDIRSPGLGDTAMYLCATSRGQGAHNGYTFGSGTRLTVV.

This clonotype was picked up a small number of times. The chain has TRBV24-1 and TRBJ2-3; D is unresolved. Germline values: CDR1 KGHDR, CDR2 SFDVKD. Trimming left V 5 bases short and J 10 bases short, with 15 bases between. The CDR3 spans 13 residues. CDR3 bases: TGTGCCACCAGTGGGAAAGGGTTGGTTCCGCAGTATTTT. It encodes CATSGKGLVPQYF.

This clonotype was recorded once. The CDR3 DNA reads TGTGCCAGCAGCTCCCAGGGTGGTTCACCCCTCCACTTT. Translation gives CASSSQGGSPLHF. The chain joins TRBV7-2 to TRBJ1-6, with a tentative D call TRBD1 (5 bases). The CDR3 consists of 13 residues. The germline CDR1 and CDR2 sequences are SGHTA and FQGNSA. The V end was cut by 4 bases, the J end by 9 bases, with 10 bases between.

This clonotype has more than one count but fewer than ten. V is TRBV4-2 and J is TRBJ2-6, with TRBD2 matching 10 bases. The V segment lost 1 base and the J segment 0 bases; nucleotides outside the gene matches: 3. This CDR3 spans 18 amino acids. CDR1 is LGHNA, CDR2 YNFKEQ, per germline. The CDR3 region is CASSQAGTSDSGANVLTF. For the CDR3, the DNA is TGTGCCAGCAGCCAAGCAGGGACTAGCGACTCTGGGGCCAACGTCCTGACTTTC.

The chain uses TRBV7-9 and TRBJ2-3; D remains unclear. V lost 5 bases to trimming and J lost 6 bases, with 12 bases between them. The CDR3 has 13 residues. Germline loops: CDR1 SEHNR, CDR2 FQNEAQ (reference sequence). The CDR3 coding sequence is TGTGCCAGCAGCCTCGCGGACGGGGATACGCAGTATTTT. This encodes CASSLADGDTQYF. The entire variable domain, with the rest obtained from reference TRBV7-9 and TRBJ2-3, is as follows: DTGVSQNPRHKITKRGQNVTFRCDPISEHNRLYWYRQTLGQGPEFLTYFQNEAQLEKSRLLSDRFSAERPKGSFSTLEIQRTEQGDSAMYLCASSLADGDTQYFGPGTRLTVL.

This rearrangement joins TRBV18 to TRBJ1-4; D is possibly TRBD1 (5 bases). This CDR3 has 15 residues. Germline lookup yields CDR1 KGHSH and CDR2 LQKENI. V lost 0 bases and J lost 3, with 8 bases in between. This CDR3 is CASSPPGEANEKLFF. CDR3 DNA sequence: TGTGCCAGCTCACCACCGGGGGAGGCTAATGAAAAACTGTTTTTT.

This rearrangement joins TRBV30 to TRBJ1-5; D call uncertain. The ends were cut back, 5 bases at V and 0 bases at J, with 11 bases in the middle. This CDR3 has 14 amino acids. Per the germline V gene, CDR1 is GTSNPN and CDR2 is SVGIG (reference sequence). DNA of the CDR3: TGTGCCTGGCTCGGACGGAATAGCAATCAGCCCCAGCATTTT. Amino acids: CAWLGRNSNQPQHF.

By share, this clonotype ranks as medium-sized. V gene TRBV5-6 combines with J gene TRBJ2-2; the match to TRBD1 covers 9 bases. V gave up 0 bases and J gave up 4 bases; unmatched junction bases: 1. Germline assignment: CDR1 SGHDT and CDR2 YYEEEE. The CDR3 length is 15 residues. In nucleotides, the CDR3 is TGTGCCAGCAGCTTGGGGGACAGGGCCACCGGGGAGCTGTTTTTT. Its translation: CASSLGDRATGELFF.

The chain links TRBV27 to TRBJ2-3; 9 positions match TRBD1. J gave up 4 bases and V 6 bases, and 5 bases lay outside the gene matches. This CDR3 is built from 14 residues. Germline CDR1 and CDR2: MNHEY and SMNVEV (reference sequence). This CDR3 reads CASRGQGLSDTQYF. CDR3 bases: TGTGCCAGCAGGGGACAGGGTTTATCAGATACGCAGTATTTT.

The rearrangement uses TRBV6-6 and TRBJ1-4, with 8 bases that match TRBD1. Germline trimming cut 10 bases from V and 10 bases from J; bases unmatched to any gene: 14. The CDR3 is made up of 14 amino acids. The germline V gene has CDR1 MNHNY and CDR2 SVGAGI (reference sequence). This CDR3 reads CATHSRDRPPKLFF. In DNA form, the CDR3 reads TGTGCCACCCATAGCCGGGACAGGCCCCCAAAACTGTTTTTT.

The chain joins TRBV2 to TRBJ2-2; D gene uncertain. The CDR3 has 13 amino acids. The germline CDR1 and CDR2 sequences are SNHLY and FYNNEI. V lost 5 bases, J lost 3 bases, and 7 bases lay in between. CDR3 nucleotide sequence: TGTGCCAGCAGTAGCGACTACACCGGGGAGCTGTTTTTT. Translating it yields CASSSDYTGELFF. The whole variable domain, filled in from reference TRBV2 and TRBJ2-2, reads EPEVTQTPSHQVTQMGQEVILRCVPISNHLYFYWYRQILGQKVEFLVSFYNNEISEKSEIFDDQFSVERPDGSNFTLKIRSTKLEDSAMYFCASSSDYTGELFFGEGSRLTVL.

The chain has TRBV6-6 and TRBJ2-1; 8 bases map to TRBD2. The CDR3 totals 14 residues. Germline CDR1 and CDR2: MNHNY and SVGAGI (reference sequence). Losses at the gene ends were 2 bases for V and 10 bases for J; bases not matched to a gene: 7. CDR3 loop: CASSYDGTSGEQFF. The CDR3 DNA reads TGTGCCAGCAGTTACGATGGGACTAGTGGGGAGCAGTTCTTC.

J is TRBJ2-3 and V is TRBV20-1; 11 bases fit TRBD2. Trimming removed 1 base from V and 3 bases from J; junction bases left unmatched: 3. The germline CDR1 and CDR2 sequences are DFQATT and SNEGSKA (reference sequence). The CDR3 is 15 amino acids. The CDR3 DNA is TGCAGTGCTAGAGGGCTAGCGGGAGGTACAGATACGCAGTATTTT. Amino acid sequence: CSARGLAGGTDTQYF.

This clonotype is categorized as medium-sized. The chain is built from TRBV29-1 and TRBJ2-3; D uncertain. This CDR3 has 14 residues. V lost 7 bases to trimming and J lost 0 bases, with 14 bases between them. Germline V lookup: CDR1 SQVTM, CDR2 ANQGSEA. CDR3 DNA sequence: TGCAGCGCAACCAAGGTCCCTAGCACAGATACGCAGTATTTT. Amino acid sequence: CSATKVPSTDTQYF.

A few counts support this clonotype. The chain recombines TRBV30 with TRBJ1-2; 9 bases match TRBD1. Germline CDR1 GTSNPN, CDR2 SVGIG (reference sequence). With V trimmed by 2 bases and J by 4 bases, 20 bases remained unmatched. The length of the CDR3 is 19 residues. CDR3 nucleotide sequence: TGTGCCTGGAGTTATCTTTCCTGGCGGGACAGGGCCCAGCGCTATGGCTACACCTTC. Translating it yields CAWSYLSWRDRAQRYGYTF. Full variable domain (missing parts from reference TRBV30 and TRBJ1-2): SQTIHQWPATLVQPVGSPLSLECTVEGTSNPNLYWYRQAAGRGLQLLFYSVGIGQISSEVPQNLSASRPQDRQFILSSKKLLLSDSGFYLCAWSYLSWRDRAQRYGYTFGSGTRLTVV.

This clonotype is medium-sized. The chain uses TRBV29-1 and TRBJ2-1; 11 nucleotides align to TRBD2. Germline trimming cut 3 bases from V and 9 bases from J; bases unmatched to any gene: 4. Per germline, CDR1 SQVTM and CDR2 ANQGSEA. The CDR3 loop spans 13 amino acids. This CDR3 is CSVDRLAGSEQFF. In DNA, the CDR3 is TGCAGCGTTGATAGACTAGCGGGAAGTGAGCAGTTCTTC.

V usage is TRBV19 and J usage is TRBJ1-5; the match to TRBD1 covers 10 bases. The CDR3 runs 17 residues. Losses at the gene ends were 6 bases for V and 0 bases for J; bases not matched to a gene: 8. Germline V gene lookup returns CDR1 LNHDA and CDR2 SQIVND (reference sequence). The CDR3 DNA reads TGTGCCAGTAGCCCCGGGACAGGGGCCTCTAGCAATCAGCCCCAGCATTTT. It codes for CASSPGTGASSNQPQHF. The whole variable domain, filled in from reference TRBV19 and TRBJ1-5, reads DGGITQSPKYLFRKEGQNVTLSCEQNLNHDAMYWYRQDPGQGLRLIYYSQIVNDFQKGDIAEGYSVSREKKESFPLTVTSAQKNPTAFYLCASSPGTGASSNQPQHFGDGTRLSIL.

The chain recombines TRBV29-1 with TRBJ1-1, with D perhaps TRBD1 (5 bases). The CDR3 is made up of 10 amino acids. The germline V and J ends were trimmed by 7 bases and 7 bases, with 10 bases remaining between them. From germline, CDR1 is SQVTM and CDR2 ANQGSEA. The CDR3 here is CSGGTGEAFF. In nucleotides, the CDR3 is TGCAGCGGCGGGACGGGTGAAGCTTTCTTT.

This clonotype is termed medium-sized. The chain is built from TRBV29-1 and TRBJ1-5, with a possible D match to TRBD1 (5 bases). The germline V and J ends were trimmed by 4 bases and 6 bases, with 13 bases remaining between them. The CDR3 is made up of 13 amino acids. Germline V gene lookup returns CDR1 SQVTM and CDR2 ANQGSEA. The CDR3, as DNA: TGCAGCGTTGCCCTAGGGGAGGGTCAGCCCCAGCATTTT. It encodes CSVALGEGQPQHF.

This chain joins TRBV27 and TRBJ2-2; no clear D gene. The CDR3 runs to 13 residues. Germline V gene lookup returns CDR1 MNHEY and CDR2 SMNVEV (reference sequence). The V end lost 3 bases, the J end lost 1 base, and 3 bases lay between the germline ends. CDR3 protein: CASSLGNTGELFF. The CDR3 DNA is TGTGCCAGCAGTTTGGGGAACACCGGGGAGCTGTTTTTT.

The rearrangement links TRBV11-1 to TRBJ2-5; D ambiguous. Germline CDR1 is SGHAT and CDR2 is FQDESV (reference sequence). The CDR3 is 14 amino acids. V lost 4 bases, J lost 1 base, and 10 bases lay in between. The CDR3 nucleotides read TGTGCCAGCAGCTCTCTAGGGCTCCAAGAGACCCAGTACTTC. It codes for CASSSLGLQETQYF. Combining the CDR3 with reference TRBV11-1 and TRBJ2-5 gives the whole variable domain EAEVAQSPRYKITEKSQAVAFWCDPISGHATLYWYRQILGQGPELLVQFQDESVVDDSQLPKDRFSAERLKGVDSTLKIQPAELGDSAMYLCASSSLGLQETQYFGPGTRLLVL.

This clonotype was seen a few times. The rearrangement joins TRBV27 to TRBJ2-2; unclear D gene. Deletions cut 7 bases from V and 6 bases from J, with 12 bases between. Germline CDR1 MNHEY, CDR2 SMNVEV (reference sequence). The CDR3 is made up of 13 amino acids. Here the CDR3 reads CASTPNGPGELFF. The CDR3 region has the DNA TGTGCCAGCACCCCCAACGGTCCCGGGGAGCTGTTTTTT.

This clonotype came up a few times. The rearrangement joins TRBV6-2 or TRBV6-3 to TRBJ1-4, with TRBD1 matching over 7 bases. The CDR3 sequence is 16 residues long. Trimming removed 6 bases from V and 8 bases from J; junction bases left unmatched: 15. Germline loops: CDR1 MNHEY, CDR2 SVGEGT. In DNA form, the CDR3 reads TGTGCCAGCAGCAAACTGTCGACAGGGTCCAGGGAAAAACTGTTTTTT. Translating it yields CASSKLSTGSREKLFF.

This clonotype came up once. The V and J genes are TRBV6-5 and TRBJ1-2, with D uncertain. Germline CDR1 is MNHEY and CDR2 is SVGAGI. The CDR3 sequence is 12 residues long. Trimming took off 7 bases at V and 3 bases at J, with 9 bases between the two ends. The CDR3 DNA reads as TGTGCCAGCAACCGCCGGGACTATGGCTACACCTTC. Translation gives CASNRRDYGYTF.

In this sample, this clonotype turned up a few times. This chain links TRBV20-1 with TRBJ2-3; 7 bases map to TRBD1. Germline CDR1 is DFQATT and CDR2 is SNEGSKA (reference sequence). V lost 5 bases to trimming and J lost 3 bases; unmatched junction nucleotides: 2. The CDR3 is 12 amino acids. The chain's CDR3 is CSAYRGTDTQYF. In DNA, the CDR3 is TGCAGTGCTTACAGGGGAACAGATACGCAGTATTTT.

V gene TRBV11-3 combines with J gene TRBJ2-7, with 8 bases identical to TRBD1. CDR1 is SGHNT, CDR2 YENEEA, per germline. There are 14 residues in the CDR3. The V segment lost 0 bases and the J segment 4 bases; nucleotides outside the gene matches: 2. The CDR3 nucleotides are TGTGCCAGCAGCTTAGACGGACAGGGTTACGAGCAGTACTTC. Its translation is CASSLDGQGYEQYF.

The chain links TRBV11-1 to TRBJ2-7; TRBD2 agrees at 8 bases. Germline loops: CDR1 SGHAT, CDR2 FQDESV (reference sequence). The CDR3 has 13 residues. V was pared by 6 bases and J by 4 bases, with 5 bases of the junction left unmatched. The CDR3 sequence is CASRPGGGYEQYF. The DNA for the CDR3 is TGTGCCAGCAGACCCGGGGGGGGTTACGAGCAGTACTTC.

This chain links TRBV19 with TRBJ2-1; a weak D match, TRBD2 (6 bases). With 5 bases removed from V and 7 bases from J, the gap between germline ends came to 18 bases. The CDR3 runs to 15 residues. CDR1 is LNHDA, CDR2 SQIVND, per germline (reference sequence). In nucleotides, the CDR3 is TGTGCCAGTAGTTTGATGTCTAGCGCACTTAATGAGCAGTTCTTC. This translates into CASSLMSSALNEQFF.